This is a list of T cell receptor beta chains from one sample in a study of identical twins' blood T cells. TCRdb reanalysed the 5' RACE reads using MiXCR and keeps one entry per CDR3 protein. The sample holds roughly 340,000 distinct CDR3 sequences; roughly 28% are singletons and the top ten take 5.5% to 6.5%. Source material: PBMCs. Every receptor here comes from a woman between 18 and 50 years old in good health. Both conserved end residues are trimmed from each CDR3.

CDR3aa	v_gene	j_gene	len
ASSLLLTGAQY	TRBV7-9	TRBJ2-5	11
SVDRGNTEAF	TRBV29-1	TRBJ1-1	10
AISYSAGYGYT	TRBV6-5	TRBJ1-2	11
ASSFYSNYGYT	TRBV7-2	TRBJ1-2	11
ASSAGPAINQPQH	TRBV5-1	TRBJ1-5	13
AGSDRNTGELF	TRBV6-4	TRBJ2-2	11
SGLSSGNTIY	TRBV29-1	TRBJ1-3	10
ASSYRGADTEAF	TRBV6-6	TRBJ1-1	12
ASSLVDNNEQF	TRBV5-5	TRBJ2-1	11
ASSFRAATEQF	TRBV5-1	TRBJ2-1	11
ASSPLDVLV	TRBV12-3/TRBV12-4	TRBJ2-1	9
ASSVTTAYEQY	TRBV5-1	TRBJ2-7	11
ASGRGLNRPQH	TRBV3-1	TRBJ1-5	11
AGSLDREDLNTEAF	TRBV7-2	TRBJ1-1	14
ASSPSQGPKEQY	TRBV5-1	TRBJ2-7	12
ASSSPAGTNEQY	TRBV14	TRBJ2-7	12
SAGTFYGYT	TRBV29-1	TRBJ1-2	9
ASSLSRMGGYT	TRBV7-6	TRBJ1-2	11
ASSPRDGSNTEAF	TRBV3-1	TRBJ1-1	13
ASSLIRGGRNEQF	TRBV11-2	TRBJ2-1	13
ASSFQGTIEAF	TRBV5-1	TRBJ1-1	11
ASSQDNEFNYGYT	TRBV4-1	TRBJ1-2	13
ASSPGLAGEDEQY	TRBV9	TRBJ2-7	13
ASSDTGTGGNTIY	TRBV5-1	TRBJ1-3	13
ASSPDRATETQY	TRBV12-3/TRBV12-4	TRBJ2-5	12
ATSDSGQGNRELF	TRBV24-1	TRBJ2-2	13
ASSQNQGAKLF	TRBV5-1	TRBJ1-4	11
SAWGGDRDLYGYT	TRBV29-1	TRBJ1-2	13
AISDGPKVAEAF	TRBV10-3	TRBJ1-1	12
ASSPSGDLGNQPQH	TRBV6-5	TRBJ1-5	14
ASRQPTGLNTEAF	TRBV11-2	TRBJ1-1	13
ASSFGVFNGYT	TRBV7-9	TRBJ1-2	11
ATVGGGTEAF	TRBV10-3	TRBJ1-1	10
ASSLDYSSYNEQF	TRBV7-2	TRBJ2-1	13
SASEPGQPQH	TRBV20-1	TRBJ1-5	10
ASARMGGTDEQY	TRBV5-1	TRBJ2-7	12
SARVEDEQY	TRBV20-1	TRBJ2-7	9
ASSFEGNNYGYT	TRBV5-1	TRBJ1-2	12
SARTGLTAF	TRBV29-1	TRBJ1-1	9
ASSLRGQGNEKLF	TRBV7-2	TRBJ1-4	13
ASSQDRPSGNTIY	TRBV4-3	TRBJ1-3	13
ASSFSGQGFETQY	TRBV5-5	TRBJ2-5	13
SARAGTSGNTGELF	TRBV20-1	TRBJ2-2	14